These T cell receptor beta chains were read from a single sample in a study of T-cell memory formation after mild COVID-19. TCRdb re-analysed the 5' RACE reads in MiXCR, keeping a single row per CDR3 protein. Among some 450,000 distinct CDR3 sequences listed, approximately 19% were seen once. The sample consisted of PBMCs or a T cell subset sorted from them (not recorded which). The receptors here all came from a man younger than 35 who had mild COVID-19 (a few samples of this study predate the infection). Cell type and time point are not known. CDR3s include the opening cysteine and the closing phenylalanine or tryptophan. A D gene is named only where the DNA matches it firmly. Rows give clone size only sometimes, using once, few, many, or a class for an expanded clone.

cdr3_length: 15; clone_size: few; j_call: TRBJ1-6; d_call: -; v_call: TRBV20-1; cdr3_nt: TGCAGTGCTCAGCAAGCGGGGATGATTAATTCACCCCTCCACTTT; cdr3_aa: CSAQQAGMINSPLHF
cdr3_length: 15; clone_size: -; j_call: TRBJ2-1; d_call: -; v_call: TRBV3-2; cdr3_nt: TGTGCCAGCAGTCAGATAGAGGACAGGGGCAATGAGCAGTTCTTC; cdr3_aa: CASSQIEDRGNEQFF
cdr3_length: 15; clone_size: -; j_call: TRBJ1-4; d_call: -; v_call: TRBV12-3/TRBV12-4; cdr3_nt: TGTGCCAGCGCCCTCCGGGGGACCACTAATGAAAAACTGTTTTTT; cdr3_aa: CASALRGTTNEKLFF
cdr3_length: 16; clone_size: -; j_call: TRBJ2-2; d_call: -; v_call: TRBV9; cdr3_nt: TGTGCCAGCAGCGGCCTCGATTTCGGGGAAACCGGGGAGCTGTTTTTT; cdr3_aa: CASSGLDFGETGELFF
cdr3_length: 14; clone_size: few; j_call: TRBJ1-2; d_call: TRBD1; v_call: TRBV7-9; cdr3_nt: TGTGCCAGCAGCCAACTTCAGGGGGCTCTCGGCTACACCTTC; cdr3_aa: CASSQLQGALGYTF
cdr3_length: 13; clone_size: many; j_call: TRBJ2-2; d_call: -; v_call: TRBV6-2/TRBV6-3; cdr3_nt: TGTGCCAGCAGTTACAATAACGGCGGGGAGCTGTTTTTT; cdr3_aa: CASSYNNGGELFF
cdr3_length: 14; clone_size: once; j_call: TRBJ1-2; d_call: -; v_call: TRBV6-2/TRBV6-3; cdr3_nt: TGTGCCAGCAGCCCAACGGGGCTCAAACAAGGCTACACCTTC; cdr3_aa: CASSPTGLKQGYTF
cdr3_length: 15; clone_size: -; j_call: TRBJ2-5; d_call: TRBD1; v_call: TRBV2; cdr3_nt: TGTGCCAGCAGTGATGAGGGGGCAGGGCAAGAGACCCAGTACTTC; cdr3_aa: CASSDEGAGQETQYF
cdr3_length: 12; clone_size: -; j_call: TRBJ1-1; d_call: -; v_call: TRBV27; cdr3_nt: TGTGCCAGCAGGCCTTACGTGGGGCGGGCTTTCTTT; cdr3_aa: CASRPYVGRAFF
cdr3_length: 15; clone_size: few; j_call: TRBJ1-3; d_call: -; v_call: TRBV2; cdr3_nt: TGTGCCAGCAGTTGGACAGTGAGCTCTGGAAACACCATATATTTT; cdr3_aa: CASSWTVSSGNTIYF
cdr3_length: 16; clone_size: -; j_call: TRBJ2-1; d_call: -; v_call: TRBV7-9; cdr3_nt: TGTGCCAGCAGCCCCCTGGGCCGGGGGTCCTACAATGAGCAGTTCTTC; cdr3_aa: CASSPLGRGSYNEQFF
cdr3_length: 12; clone_size: few; j_call: TRBJ2-1; d_call: TRBD1; v_call: TRBV30; cdr3_nt: TGTGCCTGGGGGGACAGGGTCAGCGAGCAGTTCTTC; cdr3_aa: CAWGDRVSEQFF
cdr3_length: 15; clone_size: few; j_call: TRBJ1-2; d_call: -; v_call: TRBV5-1; cdr3_nt: TGCGCCAGCAGCTTGGCCCTTTCCCAGGGAGATGGCTACACCTTC; cdr3_aa: CASSLALSQGDGYTF
cdr3_length: 13; clone_size: -; j_call: TRBJ2-2; d_call: -; v_call: TRBV7-2; cdr3_nt: TGTGCCAGCAGCTTTGTAGCCCCCTGGGAGCTGTTTTTT; cdr3_aa: CASSFVAPWELFF
cdr3_length: 15; clone_size: few; j_call: TRBJ2-1; d_call: TRBD1; v_call: TRBV9; cdr3_nt: TGTGCCAGCAGCTTCTCGGGACAGGTCGGGAATGAGCAGTTCTTC; cdr3_aa: CASSFSGQVGNEQFF
cdr3_length: 15; clone_size: -; j_call: TRBJ1-1; d_call: -; v_call: TRBV5-1; cdr3_nt: TGCGCCAGCAGCTTGGCTCCGGGGGTGGGCACTGAAGCTTTCTTT; cdr3_aa: CASSLAPGVGTEAFF
cdr3_length: 12; clone_size: few; j_call: TRBJ2-2; d_call: -; v_call: TRBV7-6; cdr3_nt: TGTGCCAGCAGCCAACTCGCCCCGGAGCTGTTTTTT; cdr3_aa: CASSQLAPELFF
cdr3_length: 11; clone_size: few; j_call: TRBJ1-2; d_call: -; v_call: TRBV28; cdr3_nt: TGTGCCAGCAGCACCACTTATGGCTACACCTTC; cdr3_aa: CASSTTYGYTF
cdr3_length: 16; clone_size: -; j_call: TRBJ2-5; d_call: TRBD2; v_call: TRBV6-1; cdr3_nt: TGTGCCAGCAGTGAAGTGCCGGGACTAGCCAGTAAGACCCAGTACTTC; cdr3_aa: CASSEVPGLASKTQYF
cdr3_length: 14; clone_size: -; j_call: TRBJ2-7; d_call: -; v_call: TRBV18; cdr3_nt: TGTGCCAGCTCACCTGCCGCCAGGGCCAACGAGCAGTACTTC; cdr3_aa: CASSPAARANEQYF
cdr3_length: 17; clone_size: -; j_call: TRBJ1-6; d_call: -; v_call: TRBV5-5; cdr3_nt: TGTGCCAGCAGCTTCCAAGGAGGGGTTTACTATAATTCACCCCTCCACTTT; cdr3_aa: CASSFQGGVYYNSPLHF
cdr3_length: 17; clone_size: few; j_call: TRBJ1-2; d_call: TRBD1; v_call: TRBV4-3; cdr3_nt: TGCGCCAGCAGCCACGTTCCCATGGACAGGGGTAACTATGGCTACACCTTC; cdr3_aa: CASSHVPMDRGNYGYTF
cdr3_length: 14; clone_size: few; j_call: TRBJ2-7; d_call: -; v_call: TRBV5-1; cdr3_nt: TGCGCCAGCAGCTTCTTCTCGGGACGGAGGGAGCAGTACTTC; cdr3_aa: CASSFFSGRREQYF
cdr3_length: 17; clone_size: -; j_call: TRBJ2-3; d_call: TRBD2; v_call: TRBV12-3/TRBV12-4; cdr3_nt: TGTGCCAGCAGTTTACTGAGCCGGGGGGGGCTCACAGATACGCAGTATTTT; cdr3_aa: CASSLLSRGGLTDTQYF
cdr3_length: 14; clone_size: -; j_call: TRBJ2-7; d_call: TRBD1; v_call: TRBV3-1; cdr3_nt: TGTGCCAGCAGCCAAGGGGGACAGGGTAACGAGCAGTACTTC; cdr3_aa: CASSQGGQGNEQYF
cdr3_length: 14; clone_size: -; j_call: TRBJ2-5; d_call: -; v_call: TRBV7-7; cdr3_nt: TGTGCTAGCAGTCCGACTTCTCACCAAGAGACCCAGTACTTC; cdr3_aa: CASSPTSHQETQYF
cdr3_length: 12; clone_size: many; j_call: TRBJ2-7; d_call: TRBD1; v_call: TRBV12-3/TRBV12-4; cdr3_nt: TGTGCCAGCAGGAGGGACAGGGGCGAGCAGTACTTC; cdr3_aa: CASRRDRGEQYF
cdr3_length: 16; clone_size: few; j_call: TRBJ2-4; d_call: TRBD2; v_call: TRBV20-1; cdr3_nt: TGCAGTGCTAGGCTAGCGGGGACCCTAGCCAAAAACATTCAGTACTTC; cdr3_aa: CSARLAGTLAKNIQYF
cdr3_length: 18; clone_size: -; j_call: TRBJ1-5; d_call: -; v_call: TRBV6-2/TRBV6-3; cdr3_nt: TGTGCCAGCAGTTACACTAACTATGACTACACCGCCGGAGATACGCAGCATTTT; cdr3_aa: CASSYTNYDYTAGDTQHF
cdr3_length: 16; clone_size: -; j_call: TRBJ2-6; d_call: -; v_call: TRBV7-3; cdr3_nt: TGTGCCAGCAGCTTAGCGGCCAGCGCTGGGGCCAACGTCCTGACTTTC; cdr3_aa: CASSLAASAGANVLTF
cdr3_length: 14; clone_size: -; j_call: TRBJ1-1; d_call: -; v_call: TRBV9; cdr3_nt: TGTGCCAGCAGCGGAACAGGTTTAGGCACTGAAGCTTTCTTT; cdr3_aa: CASSGTGLGTEAFF
cdr3_length: 16; clone_size: many; j_call: TRBJ1-3; d_call: -; v_call: TRBV14; cdr3_nt: TGTGCCAGCAGCCAAGACCCAGGGAGGATTGGAAACACCATATATTTT; cdr3_aa: CASSQDPGRIGNTIYF
cdr3_length: 14; clone_size: -; j_call: TRBJ2-7; d_call: -; v_call: TRBV4-1; cdr3_nt: TGCGCCAGCAGCCCTATTGGACAGCTCTACGAGCAGTACTTC; cdr3_aa: CASSPIGQLYEQYF
cdr3_length: 15; clone_size: few; j_call: TRBJ2-2; d_call: TRBD1; v_call: TRBV7-2; cdr3_nt: TGTGCCAGCAGCTTCGGGACAGGGTACACCGGGGAGCTGTTTTTT; cdr3_aa: CASSFGTGYTGELFF
cdr3_length: 15; clone_size: many; j_call: TRBJ1-1; d_call: -; v_call: TRBV7-3; cdr3_nt: TGTGCCAGCAGCTGGTCCCCAGGGAGGAACACTGAAGCTTTCTTT; cdr3_aa: CASSWSPGRNTEAFF
cdr3_length: 16; clone_size: few; j_call: TRBJ2-3; d_call: TRBD2; v_call: TRBV3-1; cdr3_nt: TGTGCCAGCAGCCAAGACGCGACTAGCGGGGAGGAGGCGCAGTATTTT; cdr3_aa: CASSQDATSGEEAQYF
cdr3_length: 15; clone_size: few; j_call: TRBJ2-3; d_call: TRBD2; v_call: TRBV7-2; cdr3_nt: TGTGCCAGCAGCTTTTCGCTAGCGGGCACAGATACGCAGTATTTT; cdr3_aa: CASSFSLAGTDTQYF
cdr3_length: 14; clone_size: few; j_call: TRBJ2-7; d_call: -; v_call: TRBV29-1; cdr3_nt: TGCAGCGGATCTGGGACGGACAGCTCCTACGAGCAGTACTTC; cdr3_aa: CSGSGTDSSYEQYF
cdr3_length: 13; clone_size: -; j_call: TRBJ1-1; d_call: -; v_call: TRBV30; cdr3_nt: TGTGCCTGGAGGCAGGGTTTGAGCACTGAAGCTTTCTTT; cdr3_aa: CAWRQGLSTEAFF